This passage covers 23 T cell receptor beta chains from one sample sequenced in a study of CD8+ T cells in alopecia areata. cDNA reverse transcribed from extracted RNA served as the sequencing template. The repertoire was sequenced with immunoSEQ multiplex PCR; TCRdb's copy has only in-frame clones and lacks some. The sample shows 150,000 or so clones, approximately 60% of them seen only once. Sequencing used CD4+ T cells sorted from blood. Receptor source: a human donor in good health.

This clone was found a few times. The chain joins TRBV11-2 to TRBJ2-5; D possibly corresponds to TRBD1 (5 bases). The CDR3 has 16 amino acids. The V gene lost 3 bases and the J gene lost 0 bases, with 14 bases spanning the gap. Per germline, CDR1 SGHAT and CDR2 FQNNGV. Here the CDR3 reads CASSLYRNRHQETQYF. The DNA for the CDR3 is TGTGCCAGCAGCTTGTACAGGAACAGGCACCAAGAGACCCAGTACTTC. The entire variable domain, with the rest obtained from reference TRBV11-2 and TRBJ2-5, is as follows: EAGVAQSPRYKIIEKRQSVAFWCNPISGHATLYWYQQILGQGPKLLIQFQNNGVVDDSQLPKDRFSAERLKGVDSTLKIQPAKLEDSAVYLCASSLYRNRHQETQYFGPGTRLLVL.

The rearrangement joins TRBV20-1 to TRBJ2-7; no reliable D call. The CDR3 loop spans 9 amino acids. Per germline, CDR1 DFQATT and CDR2 SNEGSKA (reference sequence). Trimming shortened V by 4 bases and J by 9 bases, and 7 bases separated the two germline ends. CDR3 nucleotide sequence: TGCAGTGCTAACATCGGGCAGTACTTC. This translates into CSANIGQYF.

The chain carries TRBV29-1 and TRBJ1-1, with D unclear. From germline, CDR1 is SQVTM and CDR2 ANQGSEA. CDR3 size: 13 residues. V was trimmed by 4 bases and J by 0 bases, leaving 9 bases between them. DNA for the CDR3: TGCAGCGTTGGGGTGAGCATGAACACTGAAGCTTTCTTT. Translation: CSVGVSMNTEAFF.

V is TRBV29-1 and J is TRBJ1-2; D may be TRBD1 (6 bases). CDR3 length: 13 amino acids. The germline V and J ends were trimmed by 3 bases and 4 bases, with 12 bases remaining between them. Germline CDR1 SQVTM, CDR2 ANQGSEA. Here the CDR3 DNA reads TGCAGCGTTGATGGTTGGACAGCCTATGGCTACACCTTC. This encodes CSVDGWTAYGYTF.

The chain combines TRBV15 with TRBJ2-7, with TRBD1 as a possible D gene (5 bases). The germline V and J ends were trimmed by 5 bases and 2 bases, with 19 bases remaining between them. This CDR3 has 16 residues. Germline V CDR1 and CDR2: LNHNV, YYDKDF (reference sequence). The CDR3 DNA reads TGTGCCACCAGCTCCCTTGGGAAGGGGTGGACCTACGAGCAGTACTTC. Its protein is CATSSLGKGWTYEQYF.

The genes are TRBV6-5 and TRBJ1-5; D is unresolved. Germline V gene data show CDR1 as MNHEY and CDR2 as SVGAGI. The V end lost 5 bases, the J end lost 7 bases, and 12 bases lay between the germline ends. The CDR3 extends over 13 amino acids. This CDR3 reads CASSPGRKQPQHF. CDR3 nucleotides: TGTGCCAGCAGTCCGGGGAGGAAACAGCCCCAGCATTTT.

This chain joins TRBV30 and TRBJ1-1; D call uncertain. CDR3 size: 10 residues. Germline CDR1 reads GTSNPN; CDR2 reads SVGIG (reference sequence). V dropped 8 bases and J dropped 11 bases, with 15 bases sitting between them. The CDR3 region is CAGSRGEAFF. CDR3 nucleotides: TGTGCCGGGTCTCGGGGAGAGGCTTTCTTT.

The chain is built from TRBV28 and TRBJ2-3; no firm D call. V lost 3 bases and J lost 2, with 15 bases in between. Looked up from germline, CDR1 is MDHEN and CDR2 is SYDVKM. The CDR3 extends over 16 amino acids. CDR3 nucleotide sequence: TGTGCCAGCAGTTTGACATCGAACCCCTACACAGATACGCAGTATTTT. This sequence encodes CASSLTSNPYTDTQYF.

This clone was observed a few times. CDR3 DNA sequence: TGCGCCAGCAGCCAAGTGAGGGAAAAACTGTTTTTT. Translation: CASSQVREKLFF. The genes are TRBV4-1 and TRBJ1-4; no definite D call. Germline lookup yields CDR1 MGHRA and CDR2 YSYEKL. With 1 base removed from V and 8 bases from J, the gap between germline ends came to 5 bases. CDR3 size: 12 residues.

This clone was counted a few times. V and J are TRBV7-9 and TRBJ1-2; 8 bases are shared with TRBD1. This CDR3 has 14 residues. Trimming removed 5 bases from V and 2 bases from J; junction bases left unmatched: 4. CDR1 is SEHNR and CDR2 is FQNEAQ in the germline V gene (reference sequence). This CDR3 reads CASSTRQGNYGYTF. The CDR3 coding sequence is TGTGCCAGCAGCACCCGACAGGGGAACTATGGCTACACCTTC.

This clone was recorded at least ten times. The CDR3 reads CATSREQGREYEQYF. Here the CDR3 DNA reads TGTGCCACCAGCAGAGAACAGGGGCGGGAATACGAGCAGTACTTC. The chain carries TRBV15 and TRBJ2-7, with a weak D call TRBD1 (7 bases). The V gene's germline CDR1 is LNHNV and CDR2 YYDKDF (reference sequence). Between the trimmed V and J ends, which lost 0 bases and 4 bases, there was a span of 13 bases. The CDR3 extends over 15 amino acids.

The chain is built from TRBV4-1 and TRBJ2-1; D is possibly TRBD2 (5 bases). The ends were cut back, 0 bases at V and 4 bases at J, with 19 bases in the middle. From germline, CDR1 is MGHRA and CDR2 YSYEKL. This CDR3 has 18 residues. Written as DNA, the CDR3 is TGCGCCAGCAGCCAAGAACGGCCTTTGAGGGTGTGGTACAATGAGCAGTTCTTC. Translating it yields CASSQERPLRVWYNEQFF.

V and J are TRBV2 and TRBJ1-5; D call uncertain. Trimming removed 6 bases from V and 11 bases from J, with 8 bases in between. The CDR3 loop spans 10 amino acids. Germline V gives CDR1 SNHLY, CDR2 FYNNEI. The CDR3 DNA sequence: TGTGCCAGCAGCGGGGAGTCCCAGCATTTT. This translates into CASSGESQHF.

The V and J genes are TRBV29-1 and TRBJ1-5; no definite D call. Looked up from germline, CDR1 is SQVTM and CDR2 is ANQGSEA. This CDR3 region has 12 residues. Trimming took 4 bases from V and 4 from J, leaving 8 bases between them. The CDR3 protein is CSVGAQNQPQHF. Here the CDR3 DNA reads TGCAGCGTTGGGGCTCAAAATCAGCCCCAGCATTTT.

The chain carries TRBV5-6 and TRBJ2-3, with D tentatively TRBD1 (6 bases). The V and J ends lost 6 bases and 4 bases respectively, with 21 bases between them. The CDR3 length is 16 residues. Germline V gene sequence: CDR1 SGHDT, CDR2 YYEEEE. The CDR3 sequence is CASITWISGVSDTQYF. The DNA for the CDR3 is TGTGCCAGCATTACTTGGATCTCAGGGGTTTCAGATACGCAGTATTTT.

This clone has a handful of counts. The DNA of the CDR3 is TGTGCCAGCAGCGCAACGGGAGACGCCTACGAGCAGTACTTC. Encoded protein: CASSATGDAYEQYF. This chain links TRBV9 with TRBJ2-7; weak D call: TRBD2 (6 bases). V was clipped by 3 bases and J by 2 bases, with 12 bases between them. Germline-derived CDR1 and CDR2 are SGDLS and YYNGEE. The CDR3 length is 14 residues.

V gene TRBV4-1 combines with J gene TRBJ1-2, with a weak D call TRBD1 (6 bases). This CDR3 has 14 amino acids. The V gene's germline CDR1 is MGHRA and CDR2 YSYEKL. Trimming removed 1 base at V and 8 bases at J, with 14 bases between. CDR3 loop: CASSQVPGASGYTF. CDR3 nucleotides: TGCGCCAGCAGCCAAGTTCCGGGGGCGAGCGGCTACACCTTC.

This clone has just a few counts. This chain uses TRBV14 with TRBJ2-7; 14 bases fit TRBD2. The CDR3 consists of 13 residues. Germline V gives CDR1 SGHDN, CDR2 FVKESK. V lost 4 bases to trimming and J lost 11 bases; unmatched junction nucleotides: 4. The CDR3 coding sequence is TGTGCCAGCAGCCGGGGACTAGCGGGAGAGGAGTACTTC. This gives the protein CASSRGLAGEEYF.

This clone was counted a few times. In nucleotides, the CDR3 is TGTGCCAGCAGCCGCCCAGTAGGAACCGGGGAGCTGTTTTTT. Translating gives CASSRPVGTGELFF. The chain has TRBV7-8 and TRBJ2-2; no firm D call. The V end lost 5 bases, the J end lost 5 bases, and 12 bases lay between the germline ends. Germline V gives CDR1 SGHVS, CDR2 FQNEAQ. This CDR3 spans 14 amino acids.

This clone came up once. V usage is TRBV4-1 and J usage is TRBJ2-1, with 10 bases fitting TRBD2. Unmatched junction bases numbered 4, after V lost 1 base and J lost 1 base. The germline V gene has CDR1 MGHRA and CDR2 YSYEKL. This CDR3 is 17 amino acids long. For the CDR3, the DNA is TGCGCCAGCAGCCAAGGGCTACTAGCGGGATCCTACAATGAGCAGTTCTTC. Amino acids: CASSQGLLAGSYNEQFF.

V is TRBV4-1 and J is TRBJ2-3, with D unresolved. This CDR3 has 14 amino acids. Germline lookup yields CDR1 MGHRA and CDR2 YSYEKL. Trimming stripped 0 bases from V and 3 bases from J, with 7 bases between. CDR3 DNA sequence: TGCGCCAGCAGCCAAGATCAAGGGACAGATACGCAGTATTTT. It yields the protein CASSQDQGTDTQYF.

V and J are TRBV11-1 and TRBJ1-2; D not resolved. Trimming removed 2 bases from V and 6 bases from J, with 7 bases in between. CDR3 length: 12 residues. Germline CDR1 reads SGHAT; CDR2 reads FQDESV (reference sequence). The CDR3 DNA reads TGTGCCAGCAGCTTATCTGGGGATGGCTACACCTTC. Its translation is CASSLSGDGYTF.

V usage is TRBV25-1 and J usage is TRBJ1-2; D unclear. Germline CDR1 MGHDK, CDR2 SYGVNS. V was clipped by 2 bases and J by 8 bases, with 12 bases between them. The CDR3 is 13 residues long. This CDR3 reads CASSERSLQGYTF. The DNA of the CDR3 is TGTGCCAGCAGTGAAAGAAGCCTGCAGGGCTACACCTTC.